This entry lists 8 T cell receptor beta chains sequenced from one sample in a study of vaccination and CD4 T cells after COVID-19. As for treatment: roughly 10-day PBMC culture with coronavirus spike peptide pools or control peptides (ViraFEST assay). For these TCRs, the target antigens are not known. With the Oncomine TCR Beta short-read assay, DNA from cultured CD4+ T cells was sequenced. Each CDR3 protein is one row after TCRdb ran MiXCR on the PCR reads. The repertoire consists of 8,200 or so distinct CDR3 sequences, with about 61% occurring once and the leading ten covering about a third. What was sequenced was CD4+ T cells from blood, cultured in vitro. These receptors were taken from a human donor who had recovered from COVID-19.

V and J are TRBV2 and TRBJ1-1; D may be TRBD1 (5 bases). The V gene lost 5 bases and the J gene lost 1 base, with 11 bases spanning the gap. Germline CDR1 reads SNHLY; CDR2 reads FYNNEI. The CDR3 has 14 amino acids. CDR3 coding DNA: TGTGCCAGCAGTTGGACATTGGAGAACACTGAAGCTTTCTTT. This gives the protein CASSWTLENTEAFF. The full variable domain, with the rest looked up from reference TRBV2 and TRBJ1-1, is EPEVTQTPSHQVTQMGQEVILRCVPISNHLYFYWYRQILGQKVEFLVSFYNNEISEKSEIFDDQFSVERPDGSNFTLKIRSTKLEDSAMYFCASSWTLENTEAFFGQGTRLTVV.

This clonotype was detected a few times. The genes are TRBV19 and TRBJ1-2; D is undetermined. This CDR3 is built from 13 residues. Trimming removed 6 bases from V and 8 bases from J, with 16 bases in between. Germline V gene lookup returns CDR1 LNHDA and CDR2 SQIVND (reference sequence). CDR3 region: CASRTPWEGGYTF. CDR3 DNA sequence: TGTGCCAGTAGAACCCCGTGGGAGGGAGGCTACACCTTC.

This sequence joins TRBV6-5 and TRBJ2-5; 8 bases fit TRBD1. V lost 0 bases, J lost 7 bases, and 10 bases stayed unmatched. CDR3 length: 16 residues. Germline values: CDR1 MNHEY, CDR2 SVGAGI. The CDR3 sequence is CASSYSIDRGWATQYF. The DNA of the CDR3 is TGTGCCAGCAGTTACTCTATAGACAGGGGTTGGGCGACCCAGTACTTC.

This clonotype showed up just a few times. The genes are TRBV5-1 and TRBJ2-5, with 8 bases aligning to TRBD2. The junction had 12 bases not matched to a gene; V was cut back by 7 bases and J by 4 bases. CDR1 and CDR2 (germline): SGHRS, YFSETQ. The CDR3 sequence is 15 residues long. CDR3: CASHPLGRGGETQYF. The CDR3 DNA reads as TGCGCCAGCCATCCGCTCGGGAGGGGAGGAGAGACCCAGTACTTC.

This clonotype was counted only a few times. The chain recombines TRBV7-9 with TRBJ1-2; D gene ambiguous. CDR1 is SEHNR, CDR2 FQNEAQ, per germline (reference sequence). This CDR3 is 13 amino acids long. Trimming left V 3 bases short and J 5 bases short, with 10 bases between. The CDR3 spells CASSFGEGYGYTF. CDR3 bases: TGTGCCAGCAGCTTCGGGGAAGGGTATGGCTACACCTTC. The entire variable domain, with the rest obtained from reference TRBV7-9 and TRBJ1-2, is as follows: DTGVSQNPRHKITKRGQNVTFRCDPISEHNRLYWYRQTLGQGPEFLTYFQNEAQLEKSRLLSDRFSAERPKGSFSTLEIQRTEQGDSAMYLCASSFGEGYGYTFGSGTRLTVV.

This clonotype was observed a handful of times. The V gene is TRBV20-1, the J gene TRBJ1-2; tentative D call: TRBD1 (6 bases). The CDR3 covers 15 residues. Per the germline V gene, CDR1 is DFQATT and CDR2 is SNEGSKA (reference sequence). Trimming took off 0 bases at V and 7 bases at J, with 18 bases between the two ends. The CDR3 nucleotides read TGCAGTGCTAGAGATCCAGGGACATCTAGGAGTGGCTACACCTTC. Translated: CSARDPGTSRSGYTF.

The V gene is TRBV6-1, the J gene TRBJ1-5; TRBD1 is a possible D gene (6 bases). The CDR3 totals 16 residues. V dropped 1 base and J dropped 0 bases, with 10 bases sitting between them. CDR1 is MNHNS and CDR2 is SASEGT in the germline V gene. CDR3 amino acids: CASSEEGGHSNQPQHF. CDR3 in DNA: TGTGCCAGCAGTGAAGAAGGGGGTCATAGCAATCAGCCCCAGCATTTT.

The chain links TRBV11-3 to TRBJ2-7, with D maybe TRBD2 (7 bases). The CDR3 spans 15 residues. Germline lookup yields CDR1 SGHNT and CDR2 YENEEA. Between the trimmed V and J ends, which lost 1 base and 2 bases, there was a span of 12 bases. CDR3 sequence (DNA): TGTGCCAGCAGCTTAGGGCGGGGGCCCGCCTACGAGCAGTACTTC. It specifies CASSLGRGPAYEQYF.